These 4 T cell receptor beta chains originate from one sample sequenced in a study of HIV-infected patients and healthy controls. Antiretroviral therapy had run roughly three months, about 14 weeks, before follow-up blood collection. All unsorted peripheral T cells were captured because whole blood was used without fractionation. Alpha and beta constant-region primers primed reverse transcription of around 500 ng RNA. Each of the alpha and beta chains got its own library through chain-specific third strand synthesis with indices. TCRdb re-analysed the 5' RACE reads in MiXCR, keeping a single row per CDR3 protein. The table has thousands of distinct CDR3 sequences, under 8% seen once. This specimen was blood, taken during antiretroviral therapy. These receptors all come from an adult with HIV infection.

This clonotype was detected many times. V and J are TRBV24-1 and TRBJ1-2, with no clear D. Trimming removed 4 bases from V and 1 base from J, with 12 bases in between. The length of the CDR3 is 15 residues. Germline V CDR1 and CDR2: KGHDR, SFDVKD. CDR3 protein: CATSDSTGDNYGYTF. The CDR3, as DNA: TGTGCCACCAGTGACTCAACGGGAGATAACTATGGCTACACCTTC.

By sample fraction, this clonotype is medium-sized. V and J are TRBV7-9 and TRBJ2-3; possible D gene TRBD2, 6 bases. V was shortened by 5 bases and J by 7 bases, with 16 bases between the two germline ends. The CDR3 has 14 amino acids. In germline, CDR1 is SEHNR, CDR2 FQNEAQ (reference sequence). The CDR3 here is CASSPSNGLNTQYF. CDR3 DNA sequence: TGTGCCAGCAGCCCGTCCAATGGACTAAATACGCAGTATTTT.

At least ten counts were recorded for this clonotype. The J gene is TRBJ1-2, the V gene TRBV2; D not certain. Germline V lookup: CDR1 SNHLY, CDR2 FYNNEI. The CDR3 has 13 amino acids. Trimming took 1 base from V and 5 from J, leaving 8 bases between them. The CDR3 nucleotides read TGTGCCAGCAGTGAAGGGGCGCCATATGGCTACACCTTC. This encodes CASSEGAPYGYTF.

In its sample, this clonotype was seen a few times. The chain combines TRBV10-3 with TRBJ2-2; no definite D call. Trimming pared 3 bases from V and 0 bases from J, leaving 8 bases between. This CDR3 has 15 amino acids. CDR1 ENHRY and CDR2 SYGVKD come from the germline V gene. CDR3 residues: CAISDSKANTGELFF. The CDR3 coding sequence is TGTGCCATCAGTGATAGCAAGGCGAACACCGGGGAGCTGTTTTTT.